Reported below is one TCR beta chain. What it recognizes is unknown. Other nucleotide sequences from this sample produce the same CDR3. Germline V gives CDR1 SQVTM, CDR2 ANQGSEA. The CDR3 contains 15 residues. The trim removed 6 bases at V and 4 bases at J, leaving 5 bases unmatched. PCR involved 60 Vbeta and 13 Jbeta primers. Here immunoSEQ multiplex PCR was the method, and the copy in TCRdb shows in-frame clones only, minus some. The table has around 100,000 clones, approximately 76% seen once. These data are taken from a study of cytomegalovirus exposure and HLA in healthy donors. General study results and limits: A few V segments could not be told apart, such as TRBV6-2 and TRBV6-3, and were left out. Cytomegalovirus-associated status was assigned to approximately 160 TCR beta chains. Sequencing likely caused a cluster of highly shared sequence variants. Among the CMV-associated chains, a few were confirmed in vitro as specific for CMV antigens.

This chain links TRBV29-1 with TRBJ2-1; 14 positions match TRBD2. The specimen was PBMCs. The origin of this receptor is a woman in her fifties or sixties in good health and CMV-seropositive. The DNA for the CDR3 is TGCAGCGTGCCCGGGACTAGCGGGAGTTACAATGAGCAGTTCTTC. Amino acid sequence: CSVPGTSGSYNEQFF.